The clone carrying this T cell receptor (beta chain) counts as large. In germline, CDR1 is SGHRS, CDR2 YFSETQ. The ends were cut back, 0 bases at V and 6 bases at J, with 12 bases in the middle. This CDR3 contains 15 residues. These data originate in a study of Japanese encephalitis immunity and Zika vaccine responses. Overall study context: Eleven to twelve participants received one YFV vaccine dose before ZPIV, and roughly nine were flavivirus-naive. Stimulation used ZIKV structural-protein peptides split into flavivirus-conserved and non-conserved pools, or pre-vaccination-matched JEV or YFV peptides. Predicted epitopes under 50 nM were chosen as overlapping ZIKV 15-mers.

Peptide pools at about 0.9 ug/mL each stimulated CFSE-labeled PBMCs over a roughly 6-day culture. The sort collected unfixed, live, CD56-CD19-CD16-CD3+CD4+ CFSE-low proliferating CD4 T cells. TCRdb fed the 5' RACE reads into MiXCR, producing one record per CDR3 protein. Of under 2,000 distinct CDR3 sequences listed, around 5% are singletons. The specimen was antigen-activated CD4+ T cells from blood, cultured, collected during a Zika inactivated vaccine study. The sequence came from an adult woman who received an inactivated Zika virus vaccine. The chain employs TRBV5-1 and TRBJ2-2; no clear D. CDR3 sequence: CASSLGGLRPGELFF. In DNA form, the CDR3 reads TGCGCCAGCAGCTTGGGAGGTCTACGCCCCGGGGAGCTGTTTTTT.